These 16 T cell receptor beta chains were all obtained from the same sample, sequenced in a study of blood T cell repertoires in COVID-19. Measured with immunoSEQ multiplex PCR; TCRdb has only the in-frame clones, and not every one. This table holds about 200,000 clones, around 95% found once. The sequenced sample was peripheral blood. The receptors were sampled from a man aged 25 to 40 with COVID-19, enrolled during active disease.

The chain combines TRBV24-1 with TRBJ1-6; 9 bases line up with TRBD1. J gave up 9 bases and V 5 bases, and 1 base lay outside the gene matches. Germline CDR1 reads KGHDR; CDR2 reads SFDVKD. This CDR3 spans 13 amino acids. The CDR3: CATSGQGVSPLHF. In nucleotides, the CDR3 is TGTGCCACCAGTGGACAGGGGGTTTCACCCCTCCACTTT.

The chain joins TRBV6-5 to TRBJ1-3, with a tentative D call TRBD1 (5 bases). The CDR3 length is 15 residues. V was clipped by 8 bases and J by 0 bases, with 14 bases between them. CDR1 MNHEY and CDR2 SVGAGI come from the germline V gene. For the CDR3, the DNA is TGTGCCAGCGAAAACGGACACCTCTCTGGAAACACCATATATTTT. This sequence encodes CASENGHLSGNTIYF.

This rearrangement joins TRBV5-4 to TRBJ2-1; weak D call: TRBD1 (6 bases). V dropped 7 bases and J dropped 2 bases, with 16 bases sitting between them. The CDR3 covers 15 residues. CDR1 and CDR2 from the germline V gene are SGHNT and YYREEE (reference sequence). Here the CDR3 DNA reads TGTGCCAGCCAGGGTGTCAGGGGTACCTACAATGAGCAGTTCTTC. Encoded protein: CASQGVRGTYNEQFF.

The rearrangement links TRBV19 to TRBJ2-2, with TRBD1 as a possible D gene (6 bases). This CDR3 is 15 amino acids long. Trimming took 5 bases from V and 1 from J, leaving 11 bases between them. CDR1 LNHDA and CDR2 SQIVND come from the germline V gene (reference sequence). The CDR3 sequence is CASSSGHQNTGELFF. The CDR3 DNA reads TGTGCCAGTAGTTCGGGACATCAGAACACCGGGGAGCTGTTTTTT.

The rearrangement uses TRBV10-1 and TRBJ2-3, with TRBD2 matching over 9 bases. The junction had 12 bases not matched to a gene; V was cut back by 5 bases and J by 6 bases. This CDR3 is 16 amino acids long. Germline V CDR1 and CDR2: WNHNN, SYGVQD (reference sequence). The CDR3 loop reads CASSPGLRGGLDTQYF. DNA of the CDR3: TGCGCCAGCAGTCCAGGGTTGCGGGGGGGCCTCGATACGCAGTATTTT.

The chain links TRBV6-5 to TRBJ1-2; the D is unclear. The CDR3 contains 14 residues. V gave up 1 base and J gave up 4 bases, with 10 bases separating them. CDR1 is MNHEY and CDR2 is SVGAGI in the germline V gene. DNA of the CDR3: TGTGCCAGCAGTTACTTTATGAGCGGCTATGGCTACACCTTC. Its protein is CASSYFMSGYGYTF.

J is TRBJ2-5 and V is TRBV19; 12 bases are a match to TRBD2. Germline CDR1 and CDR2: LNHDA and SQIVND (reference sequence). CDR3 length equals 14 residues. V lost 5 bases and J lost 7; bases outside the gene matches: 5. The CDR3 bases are TGTGCCAGTAGTCTACTAGCGGGGGGTCCGACCCAGTACTTC. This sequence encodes CASSLLAGGPTQYF.

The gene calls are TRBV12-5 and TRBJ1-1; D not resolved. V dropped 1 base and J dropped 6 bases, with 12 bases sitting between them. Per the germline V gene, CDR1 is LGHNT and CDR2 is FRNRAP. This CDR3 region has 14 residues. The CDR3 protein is CASGLGGRNAEAFF. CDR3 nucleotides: TGTGCTAGTGGTTTGGGTGGGCGCAATGCTGAAGCTTTCTTT. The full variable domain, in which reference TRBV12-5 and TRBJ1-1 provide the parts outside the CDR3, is DARVTQTPRHKVTEMGQEVTMRCQPILGHNTVFWYRQTMMQGLELLAYFRNRAPLDDSGMPKDRFSAEMPDATLATLKIQPSEPRDSAVYFCASGLGGRNAEAFFGQGTRLTVV.

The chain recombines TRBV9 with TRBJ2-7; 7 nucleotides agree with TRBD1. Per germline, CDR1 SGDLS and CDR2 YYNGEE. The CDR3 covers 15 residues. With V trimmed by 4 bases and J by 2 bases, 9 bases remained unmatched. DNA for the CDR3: TGTGCCAGCAGCCTATCGGACAGGCTAGCCTACGAGCAGTACTTC. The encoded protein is CASSLSDRLAYEQYF.

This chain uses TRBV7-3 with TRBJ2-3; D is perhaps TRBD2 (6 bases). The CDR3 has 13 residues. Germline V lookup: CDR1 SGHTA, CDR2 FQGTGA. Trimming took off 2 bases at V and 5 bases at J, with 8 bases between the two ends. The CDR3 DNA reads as TGTGCCAGCAGCTTAGTGCGGGAAGATACGCAGTATTTT. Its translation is CASSLVREDTQYF.

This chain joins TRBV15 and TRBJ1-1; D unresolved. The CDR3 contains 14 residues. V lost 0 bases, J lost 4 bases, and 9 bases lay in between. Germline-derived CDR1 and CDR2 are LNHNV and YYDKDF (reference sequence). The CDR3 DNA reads TGTGCCACCAGCAGAGATCCCAGGCCCACTGAAGCTTTCTTT. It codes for CATSRDPRPTEAFF.

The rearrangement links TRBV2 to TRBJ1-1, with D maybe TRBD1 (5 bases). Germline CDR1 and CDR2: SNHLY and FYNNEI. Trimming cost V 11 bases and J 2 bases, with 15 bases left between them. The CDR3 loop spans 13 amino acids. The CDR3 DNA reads TGTGCCGCCAGCAGGGATTTTAACACTGAAGCTTTCTTT. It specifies CAASRDFNTEAFF.

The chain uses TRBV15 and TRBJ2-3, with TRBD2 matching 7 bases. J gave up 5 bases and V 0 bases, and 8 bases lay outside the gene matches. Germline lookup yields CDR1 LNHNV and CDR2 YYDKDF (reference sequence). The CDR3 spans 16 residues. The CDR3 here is CATSRERGDGGDTQYF. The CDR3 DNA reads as TGTGCCACCAGCAGAGAACGGGGGGACGGAGGAGATACGCAGTATTTT.

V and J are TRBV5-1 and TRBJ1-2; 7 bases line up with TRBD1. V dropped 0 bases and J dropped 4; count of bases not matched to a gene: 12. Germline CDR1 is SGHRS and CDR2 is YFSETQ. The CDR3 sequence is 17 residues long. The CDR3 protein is CASSLAGRDSPVYGYTF. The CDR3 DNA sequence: TGCGCCAGCAGCTTGGCCGGTCGGGACAGTCCCGTCTATGGCTACACCTTC.

CDR3 nucleotide sequence: TGCGCCAGCAGACGGTCAGGGGCTTCGAACACTGAAGCTTTCTTT. Protein sequence: CASRRSGASNTEAFF. The rearrangement uses TRBV5-1 and TRBJ1-1; TRBD1 is a possible D gene (6 bases). The CDR3 is 15 residues long. CDR1 is SGHRS and CDR2 is YFSETQ in the germline V gene. The V and J ends lost 5 bases and 1 base respectively, with 15 bases between them.

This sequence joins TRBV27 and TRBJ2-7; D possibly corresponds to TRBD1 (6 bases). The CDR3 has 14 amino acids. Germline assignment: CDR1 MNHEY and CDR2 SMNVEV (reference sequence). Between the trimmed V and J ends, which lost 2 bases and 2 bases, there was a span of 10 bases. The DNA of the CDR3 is TGTGCCAGCAGTTTAGATGGGACAACCTACGAGCAGTACTTC. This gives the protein CASSLDGTTYEQYF.